The 5 T cell receptor beta chains reported below all come from one sample, sequenced in a study of identical twins listed by TCRdb under 2016. To prepare the library, 5' RACE was applied. For sequencing, an Illumina HiSeq 2000 was employed. TCRdb passed the public sequencing reads through fastp at Q25 and MiXCR, retaining productive beta sequences. Each entry is one CDR3 protein sequence, shown with its most common DNA and genes. For this sample the table gives around 960,000 distinct CDR3 sequences, of which 10% to 15% were detected only once. About 1.5% of the sample rests with the top ten. The sample was also reused in another study, on yellow fever vaccine responses in identical twins.

The specimen was PBMCs. Receptors were obtained from a woman in her late teens or twenties in good health.

The chain uses TRBV20-1 and TRBJ2-1; TRBD1 or TRBD2 may be the D gene (5 bases each). The CDR3 has 15 amino acids. V was trimmed by 3 bases and J by 10 bases, leaving 22 bases between them. In germline, CDR1 is DFQATT, CDR2 SNEGSKA (reference sequence). The CDR3 bases are TGCAGTGCTAGGCCCCCGGGACGACCACAATGGGAGCAGTTCTTC. This encodes CSARPPGRPQWEQFF.

This clonotype was detected a few times. CDR3 bases: TGTGCCACCAGTGATCCTACTCGACCTGGAGAGCAGTACTTC. It is translated as CATSDPTRPGEQYF. V usage is TRBV24-1 and J usage is TRBJ2-7; D unresolved. This CDR3 spans 14 amino acids. Germline V gene data show CDR1 as KGHDR and CDR2 as SFDVKD. Trimming cost V 3 bases and J 7 bases, with 15 bases left between them.

The V and J genes are TRBV10-3 and TRBJ2-7; 8 nucleotides match TRBD1. Germline loops: CDR1 ENHRY, CDR2 SYGVKD. Losses at the gene ends were 10 bases for V and 4 bases for J; bases not matched to a gene: 12. The CDR3 loop spans 14 amino acids. DNA for the CDR3: TGTGCCACCGATAACGGACAGGGAATTTACGAGCAGTACTTC. Encoded protein: CATDNGQGIYEQYF.

This chain uses TRBV20-1 with TRBJ2-7, with D tentatively TRBD1 or TRBD2 (6 bases each). V was trimmed by 3 bases and J by 5 bases, leaving 20 bases between them. CDR1 and CDR2 from the germline V gene are DFQATT and SNEGSKA (reference sequence). The CDR3 totals 15 residues. The CDR3 DNA follows: TGCAGTGCTAGGGACTCGGGGGCGATGGAAAACGAGCAGTACGTC. It encodes CSARDSGAMENEQYV.

The gene calls are TRBV12-3 or TRBV12-4 and TRBJ2-1; no firm D call. The CDR3 is 15 amino acids. Trimming stripped 4 bases from V and 0 bases from J, with 10 bases between. In DNA, the CDR3 is TGTGCCAGCAGTTATTGGGGAAGCTCCTACAATGAGCAGTTCTTC. Its protein is CASSYWGSSYNEQFF.